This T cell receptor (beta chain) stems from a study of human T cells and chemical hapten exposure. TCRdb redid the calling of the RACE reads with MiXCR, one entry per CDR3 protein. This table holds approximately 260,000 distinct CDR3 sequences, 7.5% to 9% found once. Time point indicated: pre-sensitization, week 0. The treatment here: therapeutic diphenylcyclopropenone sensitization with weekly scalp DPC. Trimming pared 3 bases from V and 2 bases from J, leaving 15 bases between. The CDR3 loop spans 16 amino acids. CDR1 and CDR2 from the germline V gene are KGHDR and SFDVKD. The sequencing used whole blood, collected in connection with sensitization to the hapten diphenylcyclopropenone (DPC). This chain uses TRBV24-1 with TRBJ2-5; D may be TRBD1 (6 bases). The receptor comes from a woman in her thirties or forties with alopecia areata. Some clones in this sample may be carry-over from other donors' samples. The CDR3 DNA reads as TGTGCCACCAGTGATACGGGGAGAAGGGGGCAAGAGACCCAGTACTTC. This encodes CATSDTGRRGQETQYF.